The 27 T cell receptor beta chains below all came from one sample that was sequenced in a study of blood T cell repertoires in COVID-19. The assay was immunoSEQ multiplex PCR, and TCRdb's table has in-frame clones only and misses some. Of about 300,000 clones in the sample, about 81% were seen once. The material sequenced was peripheral blood. Receptors were obtained from a human donor with COVID-19, enrolled during active disease. The donor label of this sample is uncertain.

CDR3: CASSSYQETQYF. The CDR3 DNA reads TGTGCCAGCAGCTCCTACCAAGAGACCCAGTACTTC. V usage is TRBV6-6 and J usage is TRBJ2-5, with D unclear. The CDR3 runs 12 residues. CDR1 is MNHNY, CDR2 SVGAGI, per germline (reference sequence). Deletions cut 6 bases from V and 0 bases from J, with 5 bases between.

The rearrangement links TRBV7-9 to TRBJ1-1; no definite D call. Deletions cut 0 bases from V and 0 bases from J, with 11 bases between. Germline V gene sequence: CDR1 SEHNR, CDR2 FQNEAQ (reference sequence). CDR3 length: 16 residues. In DNA form, the CDR3 reads TGTGCCAGCAGCTTAGCGTGGAGGAGTATGAACACTGAAGCTTTCTTT. Translated: CASSLAWRSMNTEAFF.

The rearrangement uses TRBV12-3 or TRBV12-4 and TRBJ1-1; D remains unclear. The CDR3 covers 13 residues. V shed 2 bases and J shed 8 bases, with 12 bases lying between them. CDR3 nucleotides: TGTGCCAGCAGTTTAAGGGAGGCAAGCGAAGCTTTCTTT. Translation gives CASSLREASEAFF.

Points on this clone: This sample also contains other DNA sequences that code for the same CDR3. The gene calls are TRBV19 and TRBJ1-1, with 7 bases identical to TRBD1. J was trimmed by 3 bases and V by 5 bases; bases with no gene match: 3. Germline-derived CDR1 and CDR2 are LNHDA and SQIVND (reference sequence). This CDR3 is 13 amino acids long. The CDR3 coding sequence is TGTGCCAGTAGTTCCACAGGGGACACTGAAGCTTTCTTT. Protein: CASSSTGDTEAFF.

The V and J genes are TRBV30 and TRBJ1-2; TRBD1 matches at 7 bases. Per germline, CDR1 GTSNPN and CDR2 SVGIG (reference sequence). The trim removed 0 bases at V and 14 bases at J, leaving 18 bases unmatched. This CDR3 region has 15 residues. Here the CDR3 DNA reads TGTGCCTGGAGTGTACGTTCGGGAAGGGGGCGGGTGAGGACCTTC. Its translation is CAWSVRSGRGRVRTF.

The genes are TRBV7-2 and TRBJ1-5, with 8 bases lining up with TRBD1. With 2 bases clipped from V and 4 bases from J, the junction kept 7 bases outside the gene matches. The germline CDR1 and CDR2 sequences are SGHTA and FQGNSA. CDR3 length equals 16 residues. The CDR3 is CASSLYGTGDNQPQHF. The CDR3 nucleotides are TGTGCCAGCAGCTTATACGGGACAGGTGATAATCAGCCCCAGCATTTT.

In this sample, this clone turned up a few times. The chain recombines TRBV28 with TRBJ1-2; the D gene is possibly TRBD1 (5 bases). With 1 base removed from V and 5 bases from J, the gap between germline ends came to 11 bases. The CDR3 is made up of 14 amino acids. Germline CDR1 MDHEN, CDR2 SYDVKM. The CDR3 loop is CASSLSFREYGYTF. Written as DNA, the CDR3 is TGTGCCAGCAGTTTATCCTTCAGGGAATATGGCTACACCTTC.

The chain joins TRBV12-3 or TRBV12-4 to TRBJ1-1; no clear D. V was shortened by 5 bases and J by 6 bases, with 7 bases between the two germline ends. CDR3 length: 11 residues. The CDR3 protein is CASSPGSEAFF. CDR3 bases: TGTGCCAGCAGTCCGGGATCTGAAGCTTTCTTT.

The V call is TRBV2, the J call TRBJ1-2; no definite D call. Looked up from germline, CDR1 is SNHLY and CDR2 is FYNNEI. With 3 bases removed from V and 8 bases from J, the gap between germline ends came to 19 bases. This CDR3 spans 15 amino acids. The CDR3 region is CASSDSGGLPLGYTF. The CDR3 DNA sequence: TGTGCCAGCAGTGATTCGGGTGGACTTCCCCTGGGCTACACCTTC.

CDR3 region: CASSPSEGAGGGYEQYF. CDR3 nucleotide sequence: TGTGCCAGCTCCCCCAGTGAGGGAGCGGGAGGGGGGTACGAGCAGTACTTC. V usage is TRBV18 and J usage is TRBJ2-7; TRBD2 agrees at 10 bases. Germline V gene lookup returns CDR1 KGHSH and CDR2 LQKENI. The CDR3 spans 17 residues. The trim removed 6 bases at V and 4 bases at J, leaving 15 bases unmatched. The variable domain in full, with the rest retrieved from reference TRBV18 and TRBJ2-7, is NAGVMQNPRHLVRRRGQEARLRCSPMKGHSHVYWYRQLPEEGLKFMVYLQKENIIDESGMPKERFSAEFPKEGPSILRIQQVVRGDSAAYFCASSPSEGAGGGYEQYFGPGTRLTVT.

The chain uses TRBV2 and TRBJ1-1; D is uncertain. This CDR3 spans 12 amino acids. Trimming took off 7 bases at V and 4 bases at J, with 10 bases between the two ends. Germline V lookup: CDR1 SNHLY, CDR2 FYNNEI. This CDR3 is CASIGEGTEAFF. The CDR3, as DNA: TGTGCCAGCATCGGGGAGGGCACTGAAGCTTTCTTT.

The J gene is TRBJ2-3, the V gene TRBV5-1; 7 bases map to TRBD2. The CDR3 consists of 16 residues. Germline V CDR1 and CDR2: SGHRS, YFSETQ. Trimming cost V 0 bases and J 3 bases; bases outside gene matches: 7. The CDR3 DNA sequence: TGCGCCAGCAGCTTGGGGCGTGGTAGCGGGACAGATACGCAGTATTTT. Its translation: CASSLGRGSGTDTQYF.

The chain is built from TRBV7-8 and TRBJ1-5; D may be TRBD1 (5 bases). Trimming took 4 bases from V and 2 from J, leaving 21 bases between them. The CDR3 totals 18 residues. Germline V CDR1 and CDR2: SGHVS, FQNEAQ. CDR3 protein: CASSSFRQREDGNQPQHF. CDR3 nucleotides: TGTGCCAGCAGCTCGTTTCGACAGCGAGAGGACGGCAATCAGCCCCAGCATTTT.

This clone was observed a few times. The chain carries TRBV7-9 and TRBJ1-2; D call uncertain. Trimming pared 0 bases from V and 10 bases from J, leaving 12 bases between. This CDR3 has 13 amino acids. Per the germline V gene, CDR1 is SEHNR and CDR2 is FQNEAQ (reference sequence). The CDR3 DNA reads as TGTGCCAGCAGCTTAGCGGGCCAACGCGACTACACCTTC. Translating gives CASSLAGQRDYTF.

The V call is TRBV5-6, the J call TRBJ2-7, with 10 bases that match TRBD1. This CDR3 has 15 amino acids. Germline lookup yields CDR1 SGHDT and CDR2 YYEEEE. V was pared by 0 bases and J by 7 bases, with 7 bases of the junction left unmatched. CDR3 protein: CASSLEWGQGREQYF. DNA for the CDR3: TGTGCCAGCAGCTTGGAGTGGGGACAGGGGCGTGAGCAGTACTTC.

The rearrangement uses TRBV11-2 and TRBJ2-1; 11 bases are shared with TRBD2. Trimming took 1 base from V and 7 from J; bases not matched to a gene: 3. The V gene's germline CDR1 is SGHAT and CDR2 FQNNGV. The CDR3 covers 15 residues. Here the CDR3 DNA reads TGTGCCAGCAGCTTAGGGCTAGCGGGAGGAAATGAGCAGTTCTTC. This gives the protein CASSLGLAGGNEQFF.

In this sample, this clone turned up once. This chain joins TRBV19 and TRBJ1-5, with 7 bases aligning to TRBD1. V lost 5 bases and J lost 8; bases outside the gene matches: 15. The CDR3 runs to 16 residues. Germline V gene sequence: CDR1 LNHDA, CDR2 SQIVND (reference sequence). The CDR3 protein is CASSHPAGQRSEPQHF. For the CDR3, the DNA is TGTGCCAGTAGTCATCCCGCGGGACAGAGAAGTGAGCCCCAGCATTTT.

This clone is a singleton in its sample. The chain has TRBV7-9 and TRBJ1-6; D ambiguous. This CDR3 region has 13 residues. V was pared by 1 base and J by 8 bases, with 6 bases between. Germline lookup yields CDR1 SEHNR and CDR2 FQNEAQ (reference sequence). This CDR3 reads CASSLGGDSPLHF. As DNA, the CDR3 is TGTGCCAGCAGCTTAGGAGGTGATTCACCCCTCCACTTT.

The CDR3 bases are TGTGCCAGTAGTATTCTCCTCGGACAGGGCGATGACTACGAGCAGTACTTC. Protein product: CASSILLGQGDDYEQYF. The V gene is TRBV19, the J gene TRBJ2-7; 8 nucleotides align to TRBD1. The junction had 13 bases not matched to a gene; V was cut back by 3 bases and J by 3 bases. Germline V CDR1 and CDR2: LNHDA, SQIVND (reference sequence). This CDR3 is 17 amino acids long.

The V gene is TRBV10-3, the J gene TRBJ2-1; 10 bases map to TRBD1. There are 15 residues in the CDR3. The V gene's germline CDR1 is ENHRY and CDR2 SYGVKD. The V gene end was trimmed by 8 bases and the J gene end by 5 bases; junction bases not matched to a gene: 9. The CDR3 protein is CAILARTGGDNEQFF. Here the CDR3 DNA reads TGTGCCATCCTGGCCCGGACAGGGGGAGACAATGAGCAGTTCTTC.

The V gene is TRBV11-2, the J gene TRBJ1-1, with D perhaps matching TRBD1 (5 bases). The CDR3 has 14 amino acids. Germline V gives CDR1 SGHAT, CDR2 FQNNGV. The ends were cut back, 0 bases at V and 6 bases at J, with 11 bases in the middle. CDR3 DNA: TGTGCCAGCAGCTTAGATCCGGGGGGGGCTGAAGCTTTCTTT. It codes for CASSLDPGGAEAFF.

The rearrangement joins TRBV29-1 to TRBJ1-2; 7 bases agree with TRBD1. Germline assignment: CDR1 SQVTM and CDR2 ANQGSEA. This CDR3 contains 14 residues. J lost 8 bases, V lost 2 bases, and 11 bases had no gene match. CDR3 DNA sequence: TGCAGCGTTGAAATAGGGCAGGGGGTTCGGGGCTACACCTTC. Translation gives CSVEIGQGVRGYTF.

The V and J genes are TRBV7-9 and TRBJ2-3; the match to TRBD2 covers 8 bases. Germline V gene data show CDR1 as SEHNR and CDR2 as FQNEAQ (reference sequence). J gave up 4 bases and V 3 bases, and 3 bases lay outside the gene matches. CDR3 length equals 14 residues. As DNA, the CDR3 is TGTGCCAGCAGCTTTAGCGGGATGGCAGATACGCAGTATTTT. Its translation: CASSFSGMADTQYF. The whole variable domain, remainder taken from reference TRBV7-9 and TRBJ2-3, is DTGVSQNPRHKITKRGQNVTFRCDPISEHNRLYWYRQTLGQGPEFLTYFQNEAQLEKSRLLSDRFSAERPKGSFSTLEIQRTEQGDSAMYLCASSFSGMADTQYFGPGTRLTVL.

V is TRBV18 and J is TRBJ2-2, with D maybe TRBD2 (6 bases). Germline-derived CDR1 and CDR2 are KGHSH and LQKENI. The CDR3 sequence is 15 residues long. The germline V and J ends were trimmed by 3 bases and 4 bases, with 12 bases remaining between them. CDR3 amino acids: CASSPLAGGTGELFF. The CDR3 DNA reads TGTGCCAGCTCACCGCTGGCCGGGGGCACCGGGGAGCTGTTTTTT.

This chain uses TRBV6-5 with TRBJ2-2; D is uncertain. CDR1 and CDR2 from the germline V gene are MNHEY and SVGAGI. The CDR3 is 15 residues long. V lost 3 bases to trimming and J lost 3 bases, with 11 bases between them. Here the CDR3 reads CASSYGGGDTGELFF. In DNA form, the CDR3 reads TGTGCCAGCAGTTATGGTGGTGGAGACACCGGGGAGCTGTTTTTT.

The table lists this clone with a few counts. V gene TRBV19 combines with J gene TRBJ2-3; 9 nucleotides agree with TRBD2. With 6 bases clipped from V and 2 bases from J, the junction kept 9 bases outside the gene matches. The CDR3 spans 16 residues. The germline V gene has CDR1 LNHDA and CDR2 SQIVND (reference sequence). CDR3 region: CASSYKSGRYTDTQYF. CDR3 nucleotides: TGTGCCAGTAGCTACAAAAGCGGGAGGTACACAGATACGCAGTATTTT.

The V call is TRBV15, the J call TRBJ2-3; 8 bases are a match to TRBD1. The CDR3 loop spans 15 amino acids. Germline lookup yields CDR1 LNHNV and CDR2 YYDKDF (reference sequence). V lost 0 bases, J lost 6 bases, and 5 bases stayed unmatched. The CDR3 DNA reads as TGTGCCACCAGCAGAGATACAACAGGGGGGGATACGCAGTATTTT. Amino acid sequence: CATSRDTTGGDTQYF.